Listed below are T cell receptor beta chains from one sample, sequenced in a study of blood T cells in healthy people across ages. TCRdb re-derived calls from the 5' RACE reads in MiXCR, one entry per CDR3 protein. The sample yields 1.5 million or so distinct CDR3 sequences, 42% seen once. Sample: blood. These receptors all come from a young woman in good health. Both conserved end residues are part of each CDR3. A D gene is named only where the DNA matches it firmly. Size is stated for part of the rows, as once, few or many counts, or as a class when the clone is expanded.

>TRBV5-1|TRBJ2-1|NA|NA
CASSADSDYNEQFF
TGCGCCAGCAGCGCTGACAGTGATTACAATGAGCAGTTCTTC
>TRBV6-1|TRBJ2-3|TRBD1|NA
CASRVGTDHPGTDTQYF
TGTGCCAGCAGAGTCGGGACAGACCACCCCGGCACAGATACGCAGTATTTT
>TRBV12-3/TRBV12-4|TRBJ2-1|NA|NA
CASSSSHGGQETQFF
TGTGCCAGCAGTTCCTCCCACGGGGGCCAAGAGACCCAGTTCTTC
>TRBV6-6|TRBJ1-2|NA|few
CASSLEEGRGYTF
TGTGCCAGCAGTTTAGAGGAGGGTAGGGGCTACACCTTC
>TRBV9|TRBJ2-3|NA|few
CASSVVPHRGTDTQYF
TGTGCCAGCAGCGTAGTGCCCCACAGGGGCACAGATACGCAGTATTTT
>TRBV2|TRBJ1-4|NA|few
CASRDGSGEEKLFF
TGTGCCAGCAGGGACGGATCCGGGGAGGAAAAACTGTTTTTT
>TRBV25-1|TRBJ2-1|TRBD2|NA
CASSAGTSGRVTYNEQFF
TGTGCCAGCAGTGCAGGGACTAGCGGGAGGGTGACCTACAATGAGCAGTTCTTC
>TRBV27|TRBJ1-2|NA|few
CASSLNGRIYGYTF
TGTGCCAGCAGTTTAAACGGCAGGATCTATGGCTACACCTTC
>TRBV9|TRBJ1-2|NA|many
CASSVSASSNYGYTF
TGTGCCAGCAGCGTATCGGCCAGTTCTAACTATGGCTACACCTTC
>TRBV6-5|TRBJ2-7|TRBD1|NA
CASSFGQANEQYF
TGTGCCAGCAGCTTCGGACAGGCTAATGAGCAGTACTTC
>TRBV12-5|TRBJ2-2|NA|few
CASGLAQKIGGPHTGELFF
TGTGCTAGTGGTTTGGCGCAGAAAATCGGGGGGCCCCACACCGGGGAGCTGTTTTTT
>TRBV30|TRBJ2-3|NA|NA
CASKRLVVDTQYF
TGTGCCTCCAAGCGGCTAGTGGTAGATACGCAGTATTTT
>TRBV12-3/TRBV12-4|TRBJ1-2|TRBD1|NA
CASGYRGSNYGYTF
TGTGCCAGCGGGTACAGGGGGTCTAACTATGGCTACACCTTC
>TRBV11-2|TRBJ2-5|NA|few
CASRPSPRSLETQYF
TGTGCCAGCAGACCATCCCCTCGTAGCCTTGAGACCCAGTACTTC
>TRBV21-1|TRBJ1-5|NA|NA
CASSKAERYSNQPQHF
TGTGCCAGCAGCAAAGCGGAGAGATATAGCAATCAGCCCCAGCATTTT
>TRBV3-1|TRBJ2-3|TRBD2|few
CASSQGDSGEDTQYF
TGTGCCAGCAGCCAAGGGGATAGCGGGGAAGATACGCAGTATTTT
>TRBV20-1|TRBJ2-3|TRBD2|few
CSARVGSGSGTDTQYF
TGCAGTGCTAGAGTGGGTAGCGGGAGCGGGACAGATACGCAGTATTTT
>TRBV7-9|TRBJ2-6|NA|NA
CASSPRGLYSGANVLTF
TGTGCCAGCAGCCCCAGGGGCCTCTACTCTGGGGCCAACGTCCTGACTTTC
>TRBV27|TRBJ1-1|NA|few
CASSLLGRGANTEAFF
TGTGCCAGCAGTTTATTGGGCAGGGGCGCCAACACTGAAGCTTTCTTT
>TRBV6-5|TRBJ1-2|NA|few
CASSDGTRFYGYTF
TGTGCCAGCAGTGATGGGACTCGGTTCTATGGCTACACCTTC
>TRBV29-1|TRBJ1-3|NA|NA
CSVEGQNSGNTIYF
TGCAGCGTTGAAGGACAAAACTCTGGAAACACCATATATTTT
>TRBV14|TRBJ2-7|TRBD2|NA
CASSEVAGSYEQYF
TGTGCCAGCAGCGAGGTAGCGGGGAGCTACGAGCAGTACTTC
>TRBV11-2|TRBJ2-3|NA|few
CASSPNPRAALTDTQYF
TGTGCCAGCAGCCCAAACCCCCGGGCGGCGCTCACAGATACGCAGTATTTT
>TRBV9|TRBJ2-4|NA|NA
CASSVAIPRRTLAKNIQYF
TGTGCCAGCAGCGTAGCTATTCCACGGCGGACTCTAGCCAAAAACATTCAGTACTTC
>TRBV20-1|TRBJ2-7|NA|NA
CSAPSTGIYEQYF
TGCAGTGCTCCGTCTACAGGCATCTACGAGCAGTACTTC
>TRBV5-4|TRBJ1-6|TRBD1|NA
CASSLGAATGANSPLHF
TGTGCCAGCAGCTTGGGGGCAGCGACAGGGGCAAATTCACCCCTCCACTTT
>TRBV19|TRBJ2-7|TRBD2|NA
CASKTSGGPGEQYF
TGTGCCAGCAAGACTAGCGGGGGGCCTGGGGAGCAGTACTTC
>TRBV6-4|TRBJ2-3|TRBD2|NA
CASSDSLAGDSPDTQYF
TGTGCCAGCAGTGACTCTTTAGCGGGAGACTCACCAGATACGCAGTATTTT
>TRBV2|TRBJ2-7|NA|many
CASSAGYEQYF
TGTGCCAGCAGTGCGGGCTACGAGCAGTACTTC
>TRBV9|TRBJ2-7|NA|NA
CASSVGLASTYERYF
TGTGCCAGCAGCGTTGGGCTAGCGAGCACCTACGAGCGGTACTTC
>TRBV4-2|TRBJ1-1|NA|NA
CASSQDTGIGTEAFF
TGTGCCAGCAGCCAAGACACAGGCATAGGCACTGAAGCTTTCTTT
>TRBV4-1|TRBJ2-7|NA|few
CASSQGSSSVLVSYEQYF
TGCGCCAGCAGCCAAGGTTCCTCCTCGGTGCTCGTCTCCTACGAGCAGTACTTC
>TRBV21-1|TRBJ1-1|NA|few
CASSKEMGDGTEAFF
TGTGCCAGCAGCAAAGAAATGGGGGACGGCACTGAAGCTTTCTTT
>TRBV5-1|TRBJ1-4|NA|once
CASSYSSGRTNEKLFF
TGCGCCAGCAGCTACTCGTCGGGCAGGACGAATGAAAAACTGTTTTTT
>TRBV30|TRBJ1-6|NA|NA
CAWTDNYNSPLHF
TGTGCCTGGACTGACAACTATAATTCACCCCTCCACTTT
>TRBV20-1|TRBJ2-7|NA|NA
CSASLEKLSYEQYF
TGCAGTGCTAGTTTGGAAAAGCTCTCCTACGAGCAGTACTTC
>TRBV5-1|TRBJ2-1|NA|NA
CASRLLAPTYNEQFF
TGCGCCAGCAGACTTCTAGCGCCCACCTACAATGAGCAGTTCTTC
>TRBV5-1|TRBJ2-5|TRBD1|few
CASRRLQGADQETQYF
TGCGCCAGCAGACGTCTACAGGGGGCGGACCAAGAGACCCAGTACTTC
>TRBV5-1|TRBJ1-1|NA|NA
CASSLGASNTEAFF
TGTGCCAGCAGTTTAGGGGCCTCGAACACTGAAGCTTTCTTT
>TRBV5-1|TRBJ2-3|TRBD2|NA
CASSSDYAGGTDTQYF
TGCGCCAGCAGCTCCGACTACGCGGGGGGCACCGATACGCAGTATTTT
>TRBV29-1|TRBJ2-1|NA|many
CSAAGGDSFIEQFF
TGCAGCGCCGCCGGGGGAGATAGCTTTATTGAGCAGTTCTTC
>TRBV7-9|TRBJ2-1|TRBD2|NA
CASSSSGGGPPGSYNEQFF
TGTGCCAGCAGCTCTAGCGGAGGAGGCCCCCCTGGGTCCTACAATGAGCAGTTCTTC
>TRBV5-1|TRBJ2-7|TRBD2|NA
CASSFSSGSWYEQYF
TGCGCCAGCAGCTTCTCTAGCGGGAGTTGGTACGAGCAGTACTTC
>TRBV2|TRBJ2-7|TRBD1|few
CASSGQGLLVPQQYF
TGTGCCAGCAGCGGACAGGGGTTGTTGGTCCCTCAGCAGTACTTC
>TRBV3-1|TRBJ2-7|NA|few
CASSFLGGTYEQYF
TGTGCCAGCAGCTTCCTAGGGGGAACTTACGAGCAGTACTTC
>TRBV20-1|TRBJ2-1|NA|NA
CSARKGGYNEQFF
TGCAGTGCTAGAAAGGGTGGTTACAATGAGCAGTTCTTC
>TRBV15|TRBJ2-3|NA|NA
CATHSGSSTDTQYF
TGTGCCACCCACAGCGGTTCTAGCACAGATACGCAGTATTTT
>TRBV20-1|TRBJ2-5|NA|NA
CSALLSGETQYF
TGCAGTGCGTTACTATCGGGAGAGACCCAGTACTTC
>TRBV15|TRBJ1-2|NA|NA
CATSSPRTNYGYTF
TGTGCCACCAGCAGCCCTAGGACAAACTATGGCTACACCTTC
>TRBV20-1|TRBJ2-5|TRBD1|NA
CSAIATGEETQYF
TGCAGTGCTATAGCGACAGGGGAAGAGACCCAGTACTTC